This is a list of T cell receptor beta chains from one sample in a study of CD8+ T cells in alopecia areata. Measured with immunoSEQ multiplex PCR; TCRdb has only the in-frame clones, and not every one. The top ten hold roughly a fifth of the sample, which has about 150,000 clones, more than 45% seen once. The sequenced sample was CD8+ T cells sorted from blood, obtained at week 0. The receptor set was obtained from a human donor with alopecia areata. Both conserved end residues are part of each CDR3. The order of the fields is J gene, V gene, D gene, clone size, CDR3 DNA, CDR3 protein. D genes are given only for firm matches. Rows give clone size only sometimes, using once, few, many, or a class for an expanded clone.

>TRBJ1-2|TRBV10-3|-|few
TGTGCCATCGGAGCCCCTCAAGCAGGCGACTATGGCTACACCTTC
CAIGAPQAGDYGYTF
>TRBJ1-5|TRBV2|-|-
TGTGCCAGCAGTGGCAGGTCCAATCAGCCCCAGCATTTT
CASSGRSNQPQHF
>TRBJ1-2|TRBV29-1|-|-
TGCAGCGTCCCAGATGTGATCGGTGGCTACACCTTC
CSVPDVIGGYTF
>TRBJ2-3|TRBV7-3|TRBD2|-
TGTGCCAGCAGCTTAGAGGGACTAGCGGGGGGCCTCCACACAGATACGCAGTATTTT
CASSLEGLAGGLHTDTQYF
>TRBJ1-6|TRBV25-1|-|-
TGTGCCAGCAGTGCGCTTAATTCACCCCTCCACTTT
CASSALNSPLHF
>TRBJ2-3|TRBV6-6|TRBD2|few
TGTGCCAGCAGTCCCGGACTAGCGGGGCCAGATACGCAGTATTTT
CASSPGLAGPDTQYF
>TRBJ2-3|TRBV14|TRBD2|-
TGTGCCAGCAGCGTGACTAGCGGGGCCACAGATACGCAGTATTTT
CASSVTSGATDTQYF
>TRBJ2-3|TRBV13|-|-
TGTGCCAGCAGCTCCGCCCCGGGGGTAACGCAGTATTTT
CASSSAPGVTQYF
>TRBJ1-1|TRBV13|-|few
TGTGCCAGCAGGCAGAGCGACGGCATGATTGAAGCTTTCTTT
CASRQSDGMIEAFF
>TRBJ2-3|TRBV2|-|once
TGTGCCAGCAGTGAAGCCCGGTGGGATACGCAGTATTTT
CASSEARWDTQYF
>TRBJ1-4|TRBV6-5|-|many
TGTGCCAGCAGTGTAACCACAGGGGAAAAACTGTTTTTT
CASSVTTGEKLFF
>TRBJ2-3|TRBV7-9|TRBD2|few
TGTGCCAGCAGCTCCAACCGACCAAGAAGCGGGGGTAGCACAGATACGCAGTATTTT
CASSSNRPRSGGSTDTQYF
>TRBJ2-5|TRBV27|-|-
TGTGCCAGCAGGCACCTCCAAGAGACCCAGTACTTC
CASRHLQETQYF
>TRBJ2-7|TRBV6-5|-|-
TGTGCCAGCTCGGAGGACGACGAGCAGTACTTC
CASSEDDEQYF
>TRBJ2-1|TRBV27|TRBD1|few
TGTGCCAGCAGTTACCAACTCCGGGACAGGGAAAATGAGCAGTTCTTC
CASSYQLRDRENEQFF
>TRBJ1-1|TRBV13|-|few
TGTGCCAGCAGCTTAAAGGACCCCGACACTGAAGCTTTCTTT
CASSLKDPDTEAFF
>TRBJ2-1|TRBV5-1|-|-
TGCGCCAGCAGCCCCCCGGGGGATGAGCAGTTCTTC
CASSPPGDEQFF
>TRBJ2-7|TRBV7-8|-|-
TGTGCCAGCAGCTCTCATTACGAGCAGTACTTC
CASSSHYEQYF
>TRBJ2-7|TRBV19|-|few
TGTGCCAGTAGTATCTCTTCGGGCAACGAGCAGTACTTC
CASSISSGNEQYF
>TRBJ2-5|TRBV27|TRBD2|-
TGTGCCAGCAGTCCCCGGACTAGCGGGGGGACCCAGTACTTC
CASSPRTSGGTQYF
>TRBJ1-5|TRBV4-3|-|-
TGCGCCAGCAGCCAAGAGAGGAGACCAAATCAGCCCCAGCATTTT
CASSQERRPNQPQHF
>TRBJ2-2|TRBV7-9|-|few
TGTGCCAGCAGCTATGCCCCCGGGGAGCTGTTTTTT
CASSYAPGELFF
>TRBJ1-1|TRBV29-1|-|-
TGCAGCGCAACAGGAGACACTGAAGCTTTCTTT
CSATGDTEAFF
>TRBJ2-1|TRBV29-1|TRBD2|once
TGCAGCGTGAAGGTAGCGGGGGGCGTCTCGTTTTACAATGAGCAGTTCTTC
CSVKVAGGVSFYNEQFF
>TRBJ1-1|TRBV29-1|-|-
TGCAGCGTTGCGTACATCTTGGAGGGGGACAACACTGAAGCTTTCTTT
CSVAYILEGDNTEAFF
>TRBJ2-7|TRBV30|-|-
TGTGCCTGGAGTGTGGCAGCCTCCTACGAGCAGTACTTC
CAWSVAASYEQYF
>TRBJ1-2|TRBV7-9|-|-
TGTGCCAGCAGCTTACCAGGTTCTAACTATGGCTACACCTTC
CASSLPGSNYGYTF
>TRBJ1-6|TRBV2|-|-
TGTGCCAGCAGTACCGACGGAGCTAATTCACCCCTCCACTTT
CASSTDGANSPLHF
>TRBJ2-3|TRBV10-3|TRBD2|-
TGTGCCATCTGGAGCGGGGGGGCGGGAGATACGCAGTATTTT
CAIWSGGAGDTQYF
>TRBJ2-7|TRBV30|-|-
TGTGCCTGGAGTGGGGGGAAGACAACCTACGAGCAGTACTTC
CAWSGGKTTYEQYF
>TRBJ1-2|TRBV15|TRBD1|-
TGTGCCACCACCGGGGACAGGGAATATGGCTACACCTTC
CATTGDREYGYTF
>TRBJ2-1|TRBV30|-|-
TGTGCCTGGAGTGTGGCCCTCAATGAGCAGTTCTTC
CAWSVALNEQFF
>TRBJ1-5|TRBV10-2|-|-
TGCGCCAGCAGTGACGGGTCTGTGGACCAGCCCCAGCATTTT
CASSDGSVDQPQHF
>TRBJ2-5|TRBV13|-|-
TGTGCCAGCAGCGGCCAGTCACGGACCCAGTACTTC
CASSGQSRTQYF
>TRBJ1-6|TRBV13|-|few
TGTGCCAGCAGCATCCTGACGGCGACTGGGAATTCACCCCTCCACTTT
CASSILTATGNSPLHF
>TRBJ2-7|TRBV5-6|TRBD1|-
TGTGCCAGCAGCTCAGGGACAGGGGTCTACGAGCAGTACTTC
CASSSGTGVYEQYF
>TRBJ2-1|TRBV29-1|-|few
TGCAGCGCTCTAGGTTACAATGAGCAGTTCTTC
CSALGYNEQFF
>TRBJ2-1|TRBV2|TRBD1|few
TGTGCCAGCAGTTCCAAACAGGGGAGAGAACAGTTCTTC
CASSSKQGREQFF
>TRBJ2-1|TRBV11-2|TRBD2|few
TGTGCCAGCAGATCATCTAGCGGGGGGGCCGATGGCAATGAGCAGTTCTTC
CASRSSSGGADGNEQFF
>TRBJ2-6|TRBV29-1|-|-
TGCAGCGTTGGAGACATAGGGGCTGGGGCCAACGTCCTGACTTTC
CSVGDIGAGANVLTF
>TRBJ1-1|TRBV27|-|-
TGTGCCAGCAGTTTCTTCCTGGGCACTGAAGCTTTCTTT
CASSFFLGTEAFF
>TRBJ1-2|TRBV5-6|-|-
TGTGCCAGCAGCATGGGAAACTATGGCTACACCTTC
CASSMGNYGYTF
>TRBJ2-5|TRBV7-9|-|few
TGTGCCAGCAGCTTACCCACGGGGGGCCCTTCCAAAGAGACCCAGTACTTC
CASSLPTGGPSKETQYF
>TRBJ2-7|TRBV5-6|-|-
TGTGCCAGCAGCCGCGGGGTGGGCTACGAGCAGTACTTC
CASSRGVGYEQYF
>TRBJ1-4|TRBV23-1|TRBD1|-
TGCGCCAGCAGTCAAATCTACAGGGGGTTAGAAAAACTGTTTTTT
CASSQIYRGLEKLFF
>TRBJ2-7|TRBV7-8|TRBD1|-
TGTGCCAGCAGCGGGACCGGGACAGCGTCCTACGAGCAGTACTTC
CASSGTGTASYEQYF
>TRBJ2-7|TRBV30|-|-
TGTGCCTGGAGTGCCTCCTACGAGCAGTACTTC
CAWSASYEQYF
>TRBJ1-1|TRBV29-1|-|-
TGCAGCGTCGAGATCGGCCCCCACACTGAAGCTTTCTTT
CSVEIGPHTEAFF
>TRBJ1-2|TRBV9|-|-
TGTGCCAGCAGCGTAGATAATGGAGGAGGCTACACCTTC
CASSVDNGGGYTF
>TRBJ1-2|TRBV30|-|-
TGTGCCTGGGCTGACAGTAATTATGGCTACACCTTC
CAWADSNYGYTF